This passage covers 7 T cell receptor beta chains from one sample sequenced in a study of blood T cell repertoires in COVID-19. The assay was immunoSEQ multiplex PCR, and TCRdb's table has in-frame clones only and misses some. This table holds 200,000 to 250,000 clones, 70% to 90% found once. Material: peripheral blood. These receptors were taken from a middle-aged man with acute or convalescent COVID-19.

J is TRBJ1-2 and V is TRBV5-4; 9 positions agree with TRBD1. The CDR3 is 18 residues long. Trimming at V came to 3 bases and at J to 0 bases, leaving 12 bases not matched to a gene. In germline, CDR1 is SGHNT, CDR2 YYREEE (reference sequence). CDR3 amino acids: CASSSERDRVRANYGYTF. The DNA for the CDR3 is TGTGCCAGCAGCTCAGAAAGGGACAGGGTTAGGGCTAACTATGGCTACACCTTC.

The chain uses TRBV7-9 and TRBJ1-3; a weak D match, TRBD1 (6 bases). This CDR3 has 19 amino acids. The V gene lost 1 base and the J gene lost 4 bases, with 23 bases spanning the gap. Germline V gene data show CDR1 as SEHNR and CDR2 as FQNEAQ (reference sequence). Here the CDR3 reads CASSLGYEWDNRRGNTIYF. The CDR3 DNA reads TGTGCCAGCAGCTTAGGCTACGAGTGGGACAACAGGAGGGGAAACACCATATATTTT.

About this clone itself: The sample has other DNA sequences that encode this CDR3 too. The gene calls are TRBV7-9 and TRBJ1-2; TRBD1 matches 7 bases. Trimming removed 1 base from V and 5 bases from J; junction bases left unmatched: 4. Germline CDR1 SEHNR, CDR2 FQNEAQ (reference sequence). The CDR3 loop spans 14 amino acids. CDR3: CASSLGTGAYGYTF. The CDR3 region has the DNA TGTGCCAGCAGCTTAGGTACAGGGGCTTATGGCTACACCTTC.

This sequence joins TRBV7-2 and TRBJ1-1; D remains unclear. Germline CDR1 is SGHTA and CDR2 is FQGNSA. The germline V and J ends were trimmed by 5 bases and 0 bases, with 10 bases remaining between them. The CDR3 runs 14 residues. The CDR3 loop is CASSEQILNTEAFF. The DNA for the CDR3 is TGTGCCAGCAGCGAACAGATTCTGAACACTGAAGCTTTCTTT.

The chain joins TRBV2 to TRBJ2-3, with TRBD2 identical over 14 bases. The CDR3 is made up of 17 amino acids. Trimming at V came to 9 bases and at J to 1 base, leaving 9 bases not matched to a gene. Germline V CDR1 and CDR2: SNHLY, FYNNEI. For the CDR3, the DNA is TGTGCCAGGGCAGGACTAGCGGGGGGCCAGCGCACAGATACGCAGTATTTT. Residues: CARAGLAGGQRTDTQYF. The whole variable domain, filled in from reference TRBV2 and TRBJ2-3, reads EPEVTQTPSHQVTQMGQEVILRCVPISNHLYFYWYRQILGQKVEFLVSFYNNEISEKSEIFDDQFSVERPDGSNFTLKIRSTKLEDSAMYFCARAGLAGGQRTDTQYFGPGTRLTVL.

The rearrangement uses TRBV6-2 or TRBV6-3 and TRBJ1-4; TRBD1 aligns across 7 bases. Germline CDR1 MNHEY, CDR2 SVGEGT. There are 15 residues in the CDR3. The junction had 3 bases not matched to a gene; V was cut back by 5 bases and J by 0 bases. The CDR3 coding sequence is TGTGCCAGCAGTGGGACAGTATCAACTAATGAAAAACTGTTTTTT. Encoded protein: CASSGTVSTNEKLFF.

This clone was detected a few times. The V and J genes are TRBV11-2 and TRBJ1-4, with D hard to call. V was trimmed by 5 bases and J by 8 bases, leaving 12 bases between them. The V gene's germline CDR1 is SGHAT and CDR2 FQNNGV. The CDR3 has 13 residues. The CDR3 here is CASSPRRSEKLFF. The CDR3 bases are TGTGCCAGCAGCCCGCGGAGGTCGGAAAAACTGTTTTTT.